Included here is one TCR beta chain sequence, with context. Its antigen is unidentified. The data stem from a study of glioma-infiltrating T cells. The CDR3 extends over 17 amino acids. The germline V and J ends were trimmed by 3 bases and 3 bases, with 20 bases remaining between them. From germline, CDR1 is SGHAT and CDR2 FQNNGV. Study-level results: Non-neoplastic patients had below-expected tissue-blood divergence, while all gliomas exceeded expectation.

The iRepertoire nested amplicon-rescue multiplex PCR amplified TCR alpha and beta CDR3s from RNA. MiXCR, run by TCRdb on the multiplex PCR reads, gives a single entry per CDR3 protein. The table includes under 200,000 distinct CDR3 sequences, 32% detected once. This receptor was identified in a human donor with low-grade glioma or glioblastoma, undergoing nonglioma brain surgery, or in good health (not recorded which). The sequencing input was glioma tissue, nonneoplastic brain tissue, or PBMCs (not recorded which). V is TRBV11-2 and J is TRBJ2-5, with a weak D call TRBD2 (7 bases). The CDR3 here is CASSFSGGGGGEETQYF. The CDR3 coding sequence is TGTGCCAGCAGCTTCTCCGGAGGGGGAGGGGGAGAAGAGACCCAGTACTTC. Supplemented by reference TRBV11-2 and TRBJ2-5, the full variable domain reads EAGVAQSPRYKIIEKRQSVAFWCNPISGHATLYWYQQILGQGPKLLIQFQNNGVVDDSQLPKDRFSAERLKGVDSTLKIQPAKLEDSAVYLCASSFSGGGGGEETQYFGPGTRLLVL.